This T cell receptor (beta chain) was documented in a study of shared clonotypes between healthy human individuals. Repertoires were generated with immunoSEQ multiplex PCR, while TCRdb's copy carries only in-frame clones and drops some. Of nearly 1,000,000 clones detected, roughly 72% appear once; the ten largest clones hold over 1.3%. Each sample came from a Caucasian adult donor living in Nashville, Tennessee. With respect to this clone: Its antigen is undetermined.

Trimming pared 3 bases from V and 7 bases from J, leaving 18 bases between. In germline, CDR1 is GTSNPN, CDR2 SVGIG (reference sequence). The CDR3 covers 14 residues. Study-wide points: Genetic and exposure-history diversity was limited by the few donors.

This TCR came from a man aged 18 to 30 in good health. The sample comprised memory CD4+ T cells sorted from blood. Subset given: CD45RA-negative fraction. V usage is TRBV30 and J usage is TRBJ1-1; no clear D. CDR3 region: CAWRAYDPPREAFF. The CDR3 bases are TGTGCCTGGAGAGCCTACGACCCCCCTCGTGAAGCTTTCTTT.